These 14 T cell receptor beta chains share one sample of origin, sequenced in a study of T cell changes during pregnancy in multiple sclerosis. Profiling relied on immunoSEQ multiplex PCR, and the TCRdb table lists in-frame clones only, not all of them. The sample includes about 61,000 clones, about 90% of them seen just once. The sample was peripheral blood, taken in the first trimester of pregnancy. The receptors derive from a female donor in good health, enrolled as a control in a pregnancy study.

The CDR3 DNA sequence: TGTGCCAGCTCACCACCGGCTTTACAGAACTACGAGCAGTACTTC. It encodes CASSPPALQNYEQYF. The V gene is TRBV18, the J gene TRBJ2-7; no reliable D call. Germline-derived CDR1 and CDR2 are KGHSH and LQKENI. Trimming stripped 0 bases from V and 3 bases from J, with 12 bases between. The CDR3 covers 15 residues.

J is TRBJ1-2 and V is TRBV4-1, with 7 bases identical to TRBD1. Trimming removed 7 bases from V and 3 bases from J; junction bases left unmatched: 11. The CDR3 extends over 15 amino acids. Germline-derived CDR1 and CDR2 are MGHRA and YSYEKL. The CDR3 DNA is TGCGCCAGCACGACGGACAGGTCTTCTGACTATGGCTACACCTTC. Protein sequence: CASTTDRSSDYGYTF.

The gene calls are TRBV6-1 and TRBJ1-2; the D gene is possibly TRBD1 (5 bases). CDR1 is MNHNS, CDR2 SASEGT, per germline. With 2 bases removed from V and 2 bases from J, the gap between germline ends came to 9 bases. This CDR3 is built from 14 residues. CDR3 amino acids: CASSELGLNYGYTF. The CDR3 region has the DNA TGTGCCAGCAGTGAATTGGGACTGAACTATGGCTACACCTTC.

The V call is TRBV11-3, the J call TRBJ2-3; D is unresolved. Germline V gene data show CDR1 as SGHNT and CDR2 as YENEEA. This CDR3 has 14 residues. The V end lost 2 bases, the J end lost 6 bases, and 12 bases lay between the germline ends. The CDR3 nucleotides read TGTGCCAGCAGCTTACAAGTGCAGGCGGATACGCAGTATTTT. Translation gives CASSLQVQADTQYF.

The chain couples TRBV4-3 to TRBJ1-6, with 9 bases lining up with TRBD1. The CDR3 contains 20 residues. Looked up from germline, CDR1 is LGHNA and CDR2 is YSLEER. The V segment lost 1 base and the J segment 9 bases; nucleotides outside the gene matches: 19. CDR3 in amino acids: CASSQALPGQGIHVGSPLHF. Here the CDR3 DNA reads TGCGCCAGCAGCCAAGCACTCCCGGGACAGGGTATTCATGTTGGTTCACCCCTCCACTTT.

CDR3 in amino acids: CASSQGGSGFYEQYF. Written as DNA, the CDR3 is TGTGCCAGCAGCCAGGGGGGATCAGGGTTCTACGAGCAGTACTTC. The gene calls are TRBV9 and TRBJ2-7; perhaps TRBD1 as D (7 bases). Germline loops: CDR1 SGDLS, CDR2 YYNGEE. The CDR3 is 15 residues long. V lost 4 bases and J 3 bases, leaving 17 bases between the germline ends.

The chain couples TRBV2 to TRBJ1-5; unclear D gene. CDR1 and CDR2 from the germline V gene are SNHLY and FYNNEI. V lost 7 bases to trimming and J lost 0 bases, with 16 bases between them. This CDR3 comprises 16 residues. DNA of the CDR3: TGTGCCAGCACCTACGGGGAGGAGATTAGCAATCAGCCCCAGCATTTT. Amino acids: CASTYGEEISNQPQHF.

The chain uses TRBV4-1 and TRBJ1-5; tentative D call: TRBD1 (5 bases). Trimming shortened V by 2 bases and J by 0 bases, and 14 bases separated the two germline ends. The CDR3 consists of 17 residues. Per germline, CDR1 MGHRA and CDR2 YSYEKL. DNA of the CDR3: TGCGCCAGCAGCCAAATCCGCGGGGACTATAGCAATCAGCCCCAGCATTTT. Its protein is CASSQIRGDYSNQPQHF.

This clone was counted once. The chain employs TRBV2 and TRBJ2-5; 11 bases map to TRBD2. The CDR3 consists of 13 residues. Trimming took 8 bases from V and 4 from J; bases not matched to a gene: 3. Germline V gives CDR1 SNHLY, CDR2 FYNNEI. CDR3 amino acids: CASLAGGLETQYF. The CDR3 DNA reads TGTGCCAGCCTAGCGGGGGGCCTAGAGACCCAGTACTTC.

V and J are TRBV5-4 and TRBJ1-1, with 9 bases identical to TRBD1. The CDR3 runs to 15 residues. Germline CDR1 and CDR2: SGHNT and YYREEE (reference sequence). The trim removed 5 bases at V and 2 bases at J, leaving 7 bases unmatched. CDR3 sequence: CASSQPTGGNTEAFF. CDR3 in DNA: TGTGCCAGCAGTCAGCCTACAGGGGGCAACACTGAAGCTTTCTTT.

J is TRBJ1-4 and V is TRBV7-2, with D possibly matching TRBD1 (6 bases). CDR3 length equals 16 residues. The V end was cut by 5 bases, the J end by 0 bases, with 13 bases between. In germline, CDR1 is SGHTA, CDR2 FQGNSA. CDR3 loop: CASSREGGATNEKLFF. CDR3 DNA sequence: TGTGCCAGCAGCCGAGAAGGGGGGGCAACTAATGAAAAACTGTTTTTT.

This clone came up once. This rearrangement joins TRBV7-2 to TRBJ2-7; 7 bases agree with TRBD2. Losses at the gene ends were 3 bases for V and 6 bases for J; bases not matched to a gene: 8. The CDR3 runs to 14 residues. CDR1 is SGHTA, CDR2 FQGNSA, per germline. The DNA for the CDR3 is TGTGCCAGCAGCTTTTCCGGGGAGGGGATCGAGCAGTACTTC. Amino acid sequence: CASSFSGEGIEQYF.

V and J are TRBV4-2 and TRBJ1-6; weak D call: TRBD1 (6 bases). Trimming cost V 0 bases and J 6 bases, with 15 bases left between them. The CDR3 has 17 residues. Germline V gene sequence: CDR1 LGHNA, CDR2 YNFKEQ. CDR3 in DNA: TGTGCCAGCAGCCAAGAAACCCGACAGGACTCTAATTCACCCCTCCACTTT. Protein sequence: CASSQETRQDSNSPLHF.

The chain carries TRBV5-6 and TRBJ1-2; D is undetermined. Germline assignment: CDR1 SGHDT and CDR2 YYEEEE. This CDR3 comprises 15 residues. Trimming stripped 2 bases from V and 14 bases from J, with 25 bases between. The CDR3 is CASSFGIPLGSASTF. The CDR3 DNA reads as TGTGCCAGCAGCTTCGGGATTCCTTTGGGGAGTGCCTCTACCTTC.